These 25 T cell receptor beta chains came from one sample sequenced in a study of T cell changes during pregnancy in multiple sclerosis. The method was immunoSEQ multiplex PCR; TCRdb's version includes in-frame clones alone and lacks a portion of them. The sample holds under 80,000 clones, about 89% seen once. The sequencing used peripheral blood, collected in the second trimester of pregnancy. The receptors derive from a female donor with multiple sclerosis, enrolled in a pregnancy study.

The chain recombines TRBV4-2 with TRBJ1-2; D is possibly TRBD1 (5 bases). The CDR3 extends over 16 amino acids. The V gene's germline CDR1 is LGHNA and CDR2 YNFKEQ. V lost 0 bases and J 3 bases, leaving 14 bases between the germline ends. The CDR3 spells CASSQDRMGRDYGYTF. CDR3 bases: TGTGCCAGCAGCCAAGATAGGATGGGCAGGGACTATGGCTACACCTTC.

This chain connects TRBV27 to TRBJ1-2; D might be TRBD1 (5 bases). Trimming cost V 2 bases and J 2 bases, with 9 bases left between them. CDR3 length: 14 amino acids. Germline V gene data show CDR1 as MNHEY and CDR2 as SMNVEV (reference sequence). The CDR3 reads CASSLTRANYGYTF. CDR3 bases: TGTGCCAGCAGTTTAACCAGGGCGAACTATGGCTACACCTTC.

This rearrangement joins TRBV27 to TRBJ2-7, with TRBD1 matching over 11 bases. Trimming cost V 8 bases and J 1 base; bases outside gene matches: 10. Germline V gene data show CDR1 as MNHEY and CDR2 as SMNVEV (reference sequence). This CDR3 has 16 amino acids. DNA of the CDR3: TGTGCCAGCTCGAGCCCAGGGACAGGGGGGTCCTACGAGCAGTACTTC. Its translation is CASSSPGTGGSYEQYF.

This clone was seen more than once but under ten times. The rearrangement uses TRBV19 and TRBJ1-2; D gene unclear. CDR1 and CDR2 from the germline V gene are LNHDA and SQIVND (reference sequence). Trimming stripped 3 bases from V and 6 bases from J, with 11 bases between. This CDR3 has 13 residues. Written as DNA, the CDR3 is TGTGCCAGTAGTATTACGTTGAGGAATGGCTACACCTTC. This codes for CASSITLRNGYTF.

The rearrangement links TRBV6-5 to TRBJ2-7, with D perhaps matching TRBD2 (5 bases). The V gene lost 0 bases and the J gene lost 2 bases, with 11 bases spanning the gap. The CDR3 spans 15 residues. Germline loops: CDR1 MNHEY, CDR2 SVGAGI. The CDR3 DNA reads TGTGCCAGCAGTTACTCTCCCGGGCGGGCCTACGAGCAGTACTTC. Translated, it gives CASSYSPGRAYEQYF.

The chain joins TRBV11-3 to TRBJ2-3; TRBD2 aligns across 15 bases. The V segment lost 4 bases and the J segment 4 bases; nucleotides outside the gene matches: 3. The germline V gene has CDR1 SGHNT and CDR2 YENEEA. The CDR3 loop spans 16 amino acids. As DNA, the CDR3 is TGTGCCAGCAGCTGGGGACTAGCGGGAGGAGCAGATACGCAGTATTTT. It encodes CASSWGLAGGADTQYF.

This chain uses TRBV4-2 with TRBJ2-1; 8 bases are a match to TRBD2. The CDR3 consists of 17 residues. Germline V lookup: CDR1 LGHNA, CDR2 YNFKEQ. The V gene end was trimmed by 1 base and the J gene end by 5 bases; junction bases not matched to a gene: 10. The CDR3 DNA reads TGTGCCAGCAGCCAAGGTAGGATTAGCGGGGTAAACAATGAGCAGTTCTTC. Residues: CASSQGRISGVNNEQFF.

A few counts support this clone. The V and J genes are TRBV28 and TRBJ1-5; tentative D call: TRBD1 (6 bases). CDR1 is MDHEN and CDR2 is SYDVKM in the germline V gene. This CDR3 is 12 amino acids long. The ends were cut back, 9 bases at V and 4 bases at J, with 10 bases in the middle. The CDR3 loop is CASFQGNQPQHF. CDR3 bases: TGTGCCAGTTTTCAGGGGAATCAGCCCCAGCATTTT.

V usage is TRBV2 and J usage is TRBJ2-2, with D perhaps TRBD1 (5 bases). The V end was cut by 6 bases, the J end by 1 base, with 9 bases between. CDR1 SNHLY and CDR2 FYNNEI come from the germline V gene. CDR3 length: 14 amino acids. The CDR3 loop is CASSQGQNTGELFF. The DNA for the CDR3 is TGTGCCAGCAGCCAAGGACAGAACACCGGGGAGCTGTTTTTT.

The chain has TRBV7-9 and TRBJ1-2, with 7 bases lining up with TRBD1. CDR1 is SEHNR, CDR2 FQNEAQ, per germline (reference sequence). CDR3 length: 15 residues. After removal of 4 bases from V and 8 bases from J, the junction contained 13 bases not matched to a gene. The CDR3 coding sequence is TGTGCCAGCAGCTCCCAACGTACAGGGGAAGGAGGCTACACCTTC. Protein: CASSSQRTGEGGYTF.

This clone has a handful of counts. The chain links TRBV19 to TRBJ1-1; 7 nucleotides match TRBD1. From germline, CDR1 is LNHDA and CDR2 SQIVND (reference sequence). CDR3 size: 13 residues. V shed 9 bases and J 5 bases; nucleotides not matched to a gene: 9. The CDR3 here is CASNTGAGTEAFF. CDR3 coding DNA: TGTGCCAGCAATACAGGGGCGGGAACTGAAGCTTTCTTT.

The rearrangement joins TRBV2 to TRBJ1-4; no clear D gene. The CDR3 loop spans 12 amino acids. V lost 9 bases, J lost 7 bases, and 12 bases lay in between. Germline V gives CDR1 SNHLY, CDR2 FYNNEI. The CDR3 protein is CARGPEPEKLFF. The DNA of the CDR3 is TGTGCCAGGGGCCCTGAGCCTGAAAAACTGTTTTTT.

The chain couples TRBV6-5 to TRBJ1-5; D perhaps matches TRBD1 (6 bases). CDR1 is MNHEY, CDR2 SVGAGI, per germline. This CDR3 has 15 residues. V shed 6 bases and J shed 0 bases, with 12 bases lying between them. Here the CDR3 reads CASRINRDSNQPQHF. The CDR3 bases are TGTGCCAGCAGAATTAACAGGGATAGCAATCAGCCCCAGCATTTT.

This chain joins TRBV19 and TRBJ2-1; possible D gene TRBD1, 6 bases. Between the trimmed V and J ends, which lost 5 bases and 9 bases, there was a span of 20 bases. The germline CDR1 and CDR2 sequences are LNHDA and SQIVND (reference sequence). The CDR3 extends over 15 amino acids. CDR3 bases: TGTGCCAGTAGTGCCGGACAGATACCGTTGAGTGAGCAGTTCTTC. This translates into CASSAGQIPLSEQFF.

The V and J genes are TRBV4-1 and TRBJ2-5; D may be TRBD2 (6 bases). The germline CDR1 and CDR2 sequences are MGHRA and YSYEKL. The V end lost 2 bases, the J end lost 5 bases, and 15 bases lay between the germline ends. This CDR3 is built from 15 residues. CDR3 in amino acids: CASSQYIPGRETQYF. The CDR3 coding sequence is TGCGCCAGCAGCCAATACATCCCAGGGAGGGAGACCCAGTACTTC.

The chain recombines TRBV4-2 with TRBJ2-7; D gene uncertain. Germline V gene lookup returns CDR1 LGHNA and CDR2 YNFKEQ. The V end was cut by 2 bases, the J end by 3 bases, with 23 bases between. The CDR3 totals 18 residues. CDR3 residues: CASSQLAAESVLFYEQYF. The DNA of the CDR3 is TGTGCCAGCAGCCAATTGGCGGCAGAAAGCGTCCTTTTCTACGAGCAGTACTTC.

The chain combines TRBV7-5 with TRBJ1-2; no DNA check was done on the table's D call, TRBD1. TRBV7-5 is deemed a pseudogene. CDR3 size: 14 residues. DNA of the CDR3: TGTGTCAGAAGCTTAAAAACAGGGAACCATGGCTACACCTTC. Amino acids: CVRSLKTGNHGYTF.

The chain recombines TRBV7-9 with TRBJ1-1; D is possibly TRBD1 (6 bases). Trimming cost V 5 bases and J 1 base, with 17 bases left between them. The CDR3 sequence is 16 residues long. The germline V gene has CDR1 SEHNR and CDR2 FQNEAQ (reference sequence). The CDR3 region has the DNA TGTGCCAGCAGCCCCGGGACATTCCCCGGGAACACTGAAGCTTTCTTT. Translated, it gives CASSPGTFPGNTEAFF. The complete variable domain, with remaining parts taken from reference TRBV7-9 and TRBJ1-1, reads DTGVSQNPRHKITKRGQNVTFRCDPISEHNRLYWYRQTLGQGPEFLTYFQNEAQLEKSRLLSDRFSAERPKGSFSTLEIQRTEQGDSAMYLCASSPGTFPGNTEAFFGQGTRLTVV.

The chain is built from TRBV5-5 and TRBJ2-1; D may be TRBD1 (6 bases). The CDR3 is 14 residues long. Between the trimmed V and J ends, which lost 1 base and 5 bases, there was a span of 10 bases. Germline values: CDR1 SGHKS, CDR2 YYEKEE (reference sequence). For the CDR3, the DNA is TGTGCCAGCAGCTTGTTCGGACAGAACAATGAGCAGTTCTTC. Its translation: CASSLFGQNNEQFF. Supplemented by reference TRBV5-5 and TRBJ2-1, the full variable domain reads DAGVTQSPTHLIKTRGQQVTLRCSPISGHKSVSWYQQVLGQGPQFIFQYYEKEERGRGNFPDRFSARQFPNYSSELNVNALLLGDSALYLCASSLFGQNNEQFFGPGTRLTVL.

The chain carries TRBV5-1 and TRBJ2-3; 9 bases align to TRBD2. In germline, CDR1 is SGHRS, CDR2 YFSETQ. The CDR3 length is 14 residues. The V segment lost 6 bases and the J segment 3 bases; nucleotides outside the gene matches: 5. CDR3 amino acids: CASKLAGLTDTQYF. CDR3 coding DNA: TGCGCCAGCAAGCTAGCGGGGCTTACAGATACGCAGTATTTT.

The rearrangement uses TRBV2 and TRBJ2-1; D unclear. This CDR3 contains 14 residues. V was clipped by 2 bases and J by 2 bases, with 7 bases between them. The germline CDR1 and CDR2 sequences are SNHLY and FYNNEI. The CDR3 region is CASSEPETYNEQFF. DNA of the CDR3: TGTGCCAGCAGTGAACCGGAGACCTACAATGAGCAGTTCTTC.

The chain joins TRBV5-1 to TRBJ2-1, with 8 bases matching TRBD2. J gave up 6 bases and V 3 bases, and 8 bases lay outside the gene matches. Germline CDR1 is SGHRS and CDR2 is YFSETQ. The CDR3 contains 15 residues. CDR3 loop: CASSSGGAGSNEQFF. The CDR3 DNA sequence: TGCGCCAGCAGCTCGGGAGGGGCAGGCTCCAATGAGCAGTTCTTC.

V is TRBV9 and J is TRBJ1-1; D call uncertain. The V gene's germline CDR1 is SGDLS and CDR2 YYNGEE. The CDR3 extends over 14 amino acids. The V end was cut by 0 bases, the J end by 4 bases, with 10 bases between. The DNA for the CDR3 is TGTGCCAGCAGCGTAGCTACGGTCCCCACTGAAGCTTTCTTT. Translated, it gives CASSVATVPTEAFF.

The CDR3 protein is CASSFWSGDTATNEKLFF. CDR3 bases: TGCGCCAGCAGCTTTTGGTCCGGGGACACAGCAACTAATGAAAAACTGTTTTTT. This rearrangement joins TRBV5-1 to TRBJ1-4, with D possibly matching TRBD1 (6 bases). The V gene lost 2 bases and the J gene lost 0 bases, with 17 bases spanning the gap. The germline V gene has CDR1 SGHRS and CDR2 YFSETQ. The CDR3 contains 18 residues.

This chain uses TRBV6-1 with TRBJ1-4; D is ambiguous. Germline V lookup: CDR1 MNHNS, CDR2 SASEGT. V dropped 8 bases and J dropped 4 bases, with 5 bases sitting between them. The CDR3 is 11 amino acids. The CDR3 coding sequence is TGTGCCAGCGAGGGTAATGAAAAACTGTTTTTT. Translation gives CASEGNEKLFF.